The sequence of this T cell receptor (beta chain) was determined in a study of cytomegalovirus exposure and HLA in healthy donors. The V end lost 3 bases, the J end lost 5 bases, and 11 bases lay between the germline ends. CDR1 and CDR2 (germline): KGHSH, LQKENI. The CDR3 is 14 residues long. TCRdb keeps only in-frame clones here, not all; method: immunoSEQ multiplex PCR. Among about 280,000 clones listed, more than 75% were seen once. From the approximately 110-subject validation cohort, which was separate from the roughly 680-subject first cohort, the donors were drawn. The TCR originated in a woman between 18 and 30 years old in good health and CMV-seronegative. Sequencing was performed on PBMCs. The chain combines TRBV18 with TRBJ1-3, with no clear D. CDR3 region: CASSPGGMRNTIYF. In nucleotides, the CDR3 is TGTGCCAGCTCACCCGGAGGGATGCGAAACACCATATATTTT.